A selection of T cell receptor beta chains follows, all from one sample in a study of T cells in Graves' hyperthyroidism and ophthalmopathy. TCRdb redid the calling of the multiplex PCR reads with MiXCR, one entry per CDR3 protein. The data show roughly 510,000 distinct CDR3 sequences, approximately 49% seen once. Material: peripheral blood or thyroid tissue (not recorded which). The receptors stem from an adult woman with Graves' disease, either hyperthyroidism or ophthalmopathy (not recorded which). Each CDR3 is given with its conserved first and last residue. The D gene is left open where the match is weak. Not every row has a clone size; where given, it reads once, few, many or a size class.

J	D	V	size	DNA	CDR3
TRBJ1-3	-	TRBV12-3/TRBV12-4	many	TGTGCCAGCAGTCAGGTGGTCTCTGGAAACACCATATATTTT	CASSQVVSGNTIYF
TRBJ1-2	-	TRBV5-4	many	TGTGCCAGCAGCTTGAGAGGGGAAAACTATGGCTACACCTTC	CASSLRGENYGYTF
TRBJ2-7	-	TRBV12-3/TRBV12-4	-	TGTGCCAGCACTACTGAGGGGGGGAGAAGGTACGAGCAGTACTTC	CASTTEGGRRYEQYF
TRBJ1-2	-	TRBV30	-	TGTGCCTGGAGGGTAGACAGAGGCTACACCTTC	CAWRVDRGYTF
TRBJ1-3	-	TRBV29-1	-	TGCAGCGCTGGACACGGGACGGACTCTGGAAACACCATATATTTT	CSAGHGTDSGNTIYF
TRBJ1-1	-	TRBV15	many	TGTGCCACGAGCCGGGAGGGCGAAGCTTTCTTT	CATSREGEAFF
TRBJ2-7	-	TRBV7-9	-	TGTGCCAGCAGATCAGTCGGGGGTTCGTTTACCTACGAGCAGTACTTC	CASRSVGGSFTYEQYF
TRBJ2-7	-	TRBV5-1	-	TGCGCCAGCAGCTTGCTGACTTCTTCTGAGCAGTACTTC	CASSLLTSSEQYF
TRBJ1-2	-	TRBV7-2	-	TGTGCCAGCAGCTTAGAGCTGCTTTACTATGGCTACACCTTC	CASSLELLYYGYTF
TRBJ1-6	-	TRBV5-1	once	TGCGCCAGCAGCTTGGATGACTCAGGGTCCCCCCTCCACTTT	CASSLDDSGSPLHF
TRBJ1-1	-	TRBV18	-	TGTGCCAGCCCACCCGACGGGGGGAGGAACACTGAAGCTTTCTTT	CASPPDGGRNTEAFF
TRBJ2-7	TRBD2	TRBV9	many	TGTGCCAGCAGCGTAGAACTAGCGGGAGTAGGCGAGCAGTACTTC	CASSVELAGVGEQYF
TRBJ1-1	-	TRBV20-1	-	TGCAGTGCCTGGGACCAAACCTACACTGAAGCTTTCTTT	CSAWDQTYTEAFF